Sequencing of this T cell receptor (beta chain) was carried out in a study of shared clonotypes between healthy human individuals. The overall study: Three plates each covered CD4 naive and memory; CD8 naive two, CD8 memory one.

With 0 bases removed from V and 6 bases from J, the gap between germline ends came to 3 bases. CDR1 and CDR2 (germline): MNHEY, SMNVEV (reference sequence). The CDR3 runs 11 residues. Genomic DNA of every subset was divided equally among multiple immunoSEQ plates. The method was immunoSEQ multiplex PCR; TCRdb's version includes in-frame clones alone and lacks a portion of them. Of around 1,900,000 clones listed, 80% to 95% were seen once; the top ten hold about 1.7%. Remarks on this clone: Other DNA sequences from this sample encode an identical CDR3 as well.

CD45RO-negative cells were positively selected for CCR7, leaving out terminally differentiated effector memory CD45RA+ cells. Sequencing was carried out using naive CD8+ T cells from PBMCs. The V and J genes are TRBV27 and TRBJ2-7, with no clear D. This clonotype was sampled from a man between 18 and 29 years old in good health. Some clones in this sample may be carry-over from other donors' samples. CDR3 protein: CASSLSGEQYF. In nucleotides, the CDR3 is TGTGCCAGCAGTTTATCGGGCGAGCAGTACTTC.